A selection of T cell receptor beta chains follows, all from one sample in a study of a mutant IDH1 vaccine in newly diagnosed glioma. Their antigens remain unidentified. Profiling relied on immunoSEQ multiplex PCR, and the TCRdb table lists in-frame clones only, not all of them. The profile shows tens of thousands of clones, approximately 87% of them singletons. Specimen: PBMCs, collected from a glioma patient whose treatment included an IDH1 peptide vaccine. The source of these receptors is a man in his forties or fifties with glioma. The CDR3 runs from the conserved cysteine through the conserved F or W. D genes are given only for firm matches. Rows may omit the clone size; those that give it use once, few, many or a size class.

V gene: TRBV7-2
clone size: NA
J gene: TRBJ1-1
D gene: NA
CDR3 protein: CASSLRVLNTEAFF
CDR3 DNA: TGTGCCAGCAGCCTACGCGTCCTGAACACTGAAGCTTTCTTT

V gene: TRBV2
clone size: NA
J gene: TRBJ1-5
D gene: NA
CDR3 protein: CASDVGGVNQPQHF
CDR3 DNA: TGTGCCAGCGACGTAGGTGGGGTCAATCAGCCCCAGCATTTT

V gene: TRBV18
clone size: NA
J gene: TRBJ2-5
D gene: NA
CDR3 protein: CASSPGRETQYF
CDR3 DNA: TGTGCCAGCTCACCGGGGAGAGAGACCCAGTACTTC

V gene: TRBV2
clone size: few
J gene: TRBJ1-1
D gene: NA
CDR3 protein: CARDRNTEAFF
CDR3 DNA: TGTGCCAGAGACAGGAACACTGAAGCTTTCTTT

V gene: TRBV18
clone size: NA
J gene: TRBJ2-5
D gene: NA
CDR3 protein: CASSPPVQETQYF
CDR3 DNA: TGTGCCAGCTCACCACCTGTACAAGAGACCCAGTACTTC

V gene: TRBV4-1
clone size: NA
J gene: TRBJ2-7
D gene: NA
CDR3 protein: CASSQASLGFSYEQYF
CDR3 DNA: TGCGCCAGCAGCCAAGCTTCACTAGGTTTCTCCTACGAGCAGTACTTC

V gene: TRBV10-2
clone size: NA
J gene: TRBJ2-7
D gene: NA
CDR3 protein: CASSALSNEQYF
CDR3 DNA: TGCGCCAGCAGTGCTCTGAGCAACGAGCAGTACTTC

V gene: TRBV14
clone size: few
J gene: TRBJ2-1
D gene: NA
CDR3 protein: CASSFTSLEQFF
CDR3 DNA: TGTGCCAGCAGCTTTACTAGCCTTGAGCAGTTCTTC

V gene: TRBV6-5
clone size: NA
J gene: TRBJ2-5
D gene: TRBD1
CDR3 protein: CASSYSPDRAETQYF
CDR3 DNA: TGTGCCAGCAGTTACTCCCCCGACAGGGCGGAGACCCAGTACTTC

V gene: TRBV5-1
clone size: NA
J gene: TRBJ2-7
D gene: TRBD2
CDR3 protein: CASSLGPALLLSGRDSYEQYF
CDR3 DNA: TGCGCCAGCAGCTTGGGCCCTGCGCTGCTACTTAGCGGGAGGGACTCCTACGAGCAGTACTTC

V gene: TRBV7-2
clone size: few
J gene: TRBJ2-3
D gene: NA
CDR3 protein: CASSFRTGTTDTQYF
CDR3 DNA: TGTGCCAGCAGCTTTAGAACGGGGACGACAGATACGCAGTATTTT

V gene: TRBV5-1
clone size: NA
J gene: TRBJ2-1
D gene: NA
CDR3 protein: CASSLDSTNYNEQFF
CDR3 DNA: TGCGCCAGCAGCTTGGACTCCACCAACTACAATGAGCAGTTCTTC

V gene: TRBV19
clone size: NA
J gene: TRBJ2-4
D gene: NA
CDR3 protein: CASSRGGGASGSNIQYF
CDR3 DNA: TGTGCCAGTAGTAGGGGTGGGGGGGCGAGCGGGTCGAACATTCAGTACTTC

V gene: TRBV29-1
clone size: NA
J gene: TRBJ2-5
D gene: TRBD2
CDR3 protein: CSTRAGGGAQETQYF
CDR3 DNA: TGCAGCACCCGAGCGGGGGGAGGGGCCCAAGAGACCCAGTACTTC

V gene: TRBV5-1
clone size: NA
J gene: TRBJ1-1
D gene: NA
CDR3 protein: CASSLRNTEAFF
CDR3 DNA: TGCGCCAGCAGCTTGCGGAACACTGAAGCTTTCTTT

V gene: TRBV6-5
clone size: NA
J gene: TRBJ1-4
D gene: NA
CDR3 protein: CASAGTSSEKLFF
CDR3 DNA: TGTGCCAGCGCCGGGACCTCCTCTGAAAAACTGTTTTTT

V gene: TRBV6-6
clone size: NA
J gene: TRBJ2-7
D gene: NA
CDR3 protein: CASSNLLRDTLYEQYF
CDR3 DNA: TGTGCCAGCAGTAACCTCCTCCGAGACACTCTTTACGAGCAGTACTTC

V gene: TRBV19
clone size: few
J gene: TRBJ1-2
D gene: NA
CDR3 protein: CASSSGSTNYGYTF
CDR3 DNA: TGTGCCAGTAGTTCTGGGTCGACGAACTATGGCTACACCTTC

V gene: TRBV5-1
clone size: NA
J gene: TRBJ1-2
D gene: TRBD1
CDR3 protein: CASSFGDRNYGYTF
CDR3 DNA: TGCGCCAGCAGCTTCGGGGACAGGAATTATGGCTACACCTTC

V gene: TRBV5-4
clone size: NA
J gene: TRBJ2-7
D gene: NA
CDR3 protein: CASGWGDYEQYF
CDR3 DNA: TGTGCCAGCGGTTGGGGGGATTACGAGCAGTACTTC

V gene: TRBV6-5
clone size: NA
J gene: TRBJ1-4
D gene: NA
CDR3 protein: CASAWDWGEKLFF
CDR3 DNA: TGTGCCAGCGCTTGGGATTGGGGTGAAAAACTGTTTTTT

V gene: TRBV6-5
clone size: NA
J gene: TRBJ1-1
D gene: NA
CDR3 protein: CASGQWSEAFF
CDR3 DNA: TGTGCCAGCGGCCAGTGGAGTGAAGCTTTCTTT

V gene: TRBV28
clone size: few
J gene: TRBJ1-2
D gene: TRBD1
CDR3 protein: CASSPNGQGLGGYTF
CDR3 DNA: TGTGCCAGCAGCCCGAACGGACAGGGGTTAGGCGGCTACACCTTC

V gene: TRBV10-3
clone size: NA
J gene: TRBJ2-3
D gene: NA
CDR3 protein: CAISADGPLSDTQYF
CDR3 DNA: TGTGCCATCAGTGCAGACGGGCCCCTTAGCGATACGCAGTATTTT

V gene: TRBV2
clone size: NA
J gene: TRBJ2-7
D gene: NA
CDR3 protein: CASSTFAGRYEQYF
CDR3 DNA: TGTGCCAGCAGTACATTTGCGGGACGTTACGAGCAGTACTTC

V gene: TRBV6-4
clone size: few
J gene: TRBJ2-6
D gene: TRBD2
CDR3 protein: CASSPSGRAGANVLTF
CDR3 DNA: TGTGCCAGCAGCCCTAGCGGGAGGGCCGGGGCCAACGTCCTGACTTTC

V gene: TRBV6-5
clone size: NA
J gene: TRBJ2-3
D gene: NA
CDR3 protein: CASSYSGAGSDTQYF
CDR3 DNA: TGTGCCAGCAGTTACTCCGGAGCAGGCTCAGATACGCAGTATTTT

V gene: TRBV7-8
clone size: once
J gene: TRBJ2-7
D gene: NA
CDR3 protein: CASSLIRTYEQYF
CDR3 DNA: TGTGCCAGCAGCTTAATCCGAACCTACGAGCAGTACTTC

V gene: TRBV25-1
clone size: NA
J gene: TRBJ2-1
D gene: TRBD2
CDR3 protein: CASSARLAGGYNEQFF
CDR3 DNA: TGTGCCAGCAGTGCCCGACTAGCGGGGGGATACAATGAGCAGTTCTTC

V gene: TRBV19
clone size: NA
J gene: TRBJ1-1
D gene: NA
CDR3 protein: CASSIRGNTEAFF
CDR3 DNA: TGTGCCAGTAGTATACGCGGCAACACTGAAGCTTTCTTT

V gene: TRBV19
clone size: NA
J gene: TRBJ1-5
D gene: TRBD1
CDR3 protein: CASGPGQHNQPQHF
CDR3 DNA: TGTGCCAGTGGCCCGGGACAGCACAATCAGCCCCAGCATTTT

V gene: TRBV9
clone size: NA
J gene: TRBJ2-7
D gene: TRBD2
CDR3 protein: CASSVASPAGGTYEQYF
CDR3 DNA: TGTGCCAGCAGCGTAGCGAGTCCAGCGGGAGGGACCTACGAGCAGTACTTC

V gene: TRBV27
clone size: NA
J gene: TRBJ2-7
D gene: TRBD2
CDR3 protein: CASSLPKAGAHEQYF
CDR3 DNA: TGTGCCAGCAGTTTACCGAAAGCGGGAGCACACGAGCAGTACTTC

V gene: TRBV6-6
clone size: NA
J gene: TRBJ2-2
D gene: NA
CDR3 protein: CASSYGPENTGELFF
CDR3 DNA: TGTGCCAGCAGTTACGGCCCAGAGAACACCGGGGAGCTGTTTTTT

V gene: TRBV7-2
clone size: NA
J gene: TRBJ2-1
D gene: NA
CDR3 protein: CASSLGPSSYNEQFF
CDR3 DNA: TGTGCCAGCAGCTTAGGTCCGAGCTCCTACAATGAGCAGTTCTTC

V gene: TRBV19
clone size: NA
J gene: TRBJ2-7
D gene: TRBD2
CDR3 protein: CASDDSGSRNEQYF
CDR3 DNA: TGTGCCAGTGACGATAGCGGGAGTAGGAACGAGCAGTACTTC

V gene: TRBV6-5
clone size: NA
J gene: TRBJ1-1
D gene: NA
CDR3 protein: CATKGGADTEAFF
CDR3 DNA: TGTGCCACAAAGGGGGGGGCGGACACTGAAGCTTTCTTT

V gene: TRBV10-3
clone size: NA
J gene: TRBJ2-1
D gene: NA
CDR3 protein: CAISESLLKQGWHEQFF
CDR3 DNA: TGTGCCATCAGTGAGTCCCTCCTTAAGCAGGGATGGCATGAGCAGTTCTTC

V gene: TRBV21-1
clone size: NA
J gene: TRBJ2-5
D gene: NA
CDR3 protein: CASVGQRGQETQYF
CDR3 DNA: TGTGCCAGCGTGGGACAGAGGGGCCAAGAGACCCAGTACTTC

V gene: TRBV27
clone size: NA
J gene: TRBJ1-5
D gene: NA
CDR3 protein: CASSLLGQPQHF
CDR3 DNA: TGTGCCAGCAGTTTATTAGGTCAGCCCCAGCATTTT

V gene: TRBV10-3
clone size: once
J gene: TRBJ2-3
D gene: TRBD2
CDR3 protein: CAISGGLQDTQYF
CDR3 DNA: TGTGCCATCAGTGGGGGACTACAAGATACGCAGTATTTT

V gene: TRBV2
clone size: NA
J gene: TRBJ2-7
D gene: NA
CDR3 protein: CASRGGPYEQYF
CDR3 DNA: TGTGCCAGCAGGGGAGGACCCTACGAGCAGTACTTC

V gene: TRBV5-6
clone size: NA
J gene: TRBJ1-4
D gene: TRBD1
CDR3 protein: CASSFGTGGPEKLFF
CDR3 DNA: TGTGCCAGCAGCTTCGGGACAGGGGGCCCCGAAAAACTGTTTTTT

V gene: TRBV7-2
clone size: NA
J gene: TRBJ2-7
D gene: TRBD2
CDR3 protein: CASSPRTSGGYEQYF
CDR3 DNA: TGTGCCAGCAGCCCTCGGACTAGCGGGGGTTACGAGCAGTACTTC

V gene: TRBV6-1
clone size: NA
J gene: TRBJ2-7
D gene: NA
CDR3 protein: CASRGVQGGVYEQYF
CDR3 DNA: TGTGCCAGCAGGGGGGTACAGGGCGGGGTTTACGAGCAGTACTTC

V gene: TRBV19
clone size: NA
J gene: TRBJ2-7
D gene: TRBD2
CDR3 protein: CASRVAGEVSYEQYF
CDR3 DNA: TGTGCCAGTCGAGTAGCGGGAGAAGTTTCCTACGAGCAGTACTTC

V gene: TRBV5-4
clone size: NA
J gene: TRBJ1-4
D gene: TRBD1
CDR3 protein: CASSRQGAVEKLFF
CDR3 DNA: TGTGCCAGCAGCCGACAGGGCGCCGTAGAAAAACTGTTTTTT

V gene: TRBV5-4
clone size: NA
J gene: TRBJ2-7
D gene: TRBD2
CDR3 protein: CASSPGTSGRQGGEQYF
CDR3 DNA: TGTGCCAGCAGCCCTGGGACTAGCGGGAGGCAGGGTGGCGAGCAGTACTTC